The rows below give T cell receptor beta chains drawn from one sample of a study of tumor-infiltrating lymphocytes in localized non-small cell lung cancer. Clones were sequenced by immunoSEQ multiplex PCR, and TCRdb holds only the in-frame ones, with some missing. The sample shows thousands of clones, 65% to 80% of them seen only once. Source material: uninvolved lung tissue not adjacent to the tumor. All receptors derive from a human donor with non-small cell lung cancer. Both conserved end residues are part of each CDR3. A D gene is named only where the DNA matches it firmly. Clone size is stated in some rows and not others, as once, few, many or a class when expanded.

>TRBV28|TRBJ2-7|few|15|-
CASSLRAGSSYEQYF
TGTGCCAGCAGTTTGAGGGCCGGGAGCTCCTACGAGCAGTACTTC
>TRBV9|TRBJ2-1|-|13|-
CASSVADYNEQFF
TGTGCCAGCAGCGTAGCGGACTACAATGAGCAGTTCTTC
>TRBV7-2|TRBJ2-1|medium-sized|13|-
CASSPSDYNEQFF
TGTGCCAGCAGCCCTAGCGACTACAATGAGCAGTTCTTC
>TRBV29-1|TRBJ2-5|-|15|-
CSVEASGTRDETQYF
TGCAGCGTTGAAGCTTCGGGCACTCGGGATGAGACCCAGTACTTC
>TRBV5-6|TRBJ2-7|-|14|-
CASSFGQGLHEQYF
TGTGCCAGCAGCTTCGGGCAGGGTCTCCACGAGCAGTACTTC
>TRBV29-1|TRBJ1-2|-|12|-
CSVDYLSYGYTF
TGCAGCGTTGACTACTTAAGCTATGGCTACACCTTC
>TRBV19|TRBJ1-1|-|15|-
CASSRPGGANTEAFF
TGTGCCAGTAGCCGACCAGGTGGAGCAAACACTGAAGCTTTCTTT
>TRBV7-9|TRBJ2-7|-|12|-
CASSSRQNGQYF
TGTGCCAGCAGCTCCCGCCAAAACGGGCAGTACTTC
>TRBV13|TRBJ2-1|few|12|-
CASSLGAYEQFF
TGTGCCAGCAGCTTAGGGGCCTATGAGCAGTTCTTC
>TRBV29-1|TRBJ2-2|-|17|TRBD1
CSVPRDRGVLNTGELFF
TGCAGCGTTCCCCGGGACAGGGGTGTACTGAACACCGGGGAGCTGTTTTTT
>TRBV7-2|TRBJ2-3|-|17|TRBD1
CASSSLGTGGVSDTQYF
TGTGCCAGCAGCTCCCTAGGGACAGGGGGAGTATCAGATACGCAGTATTTT
>TRBV14|TRBJ2-5|-|15|-
CASSQPLGPQETQYF
TGTGCCAGCAGCCAACCTTTGGGACCGCAAGAGACCCAGTACTTC
>TRBV7-2|TRBJ2-1|-|18|TRBD2
CASSSGTSGFNPIDEQFF
TGTGCCAGCAGTTCCGGGACTAGCGGATTTAACCCGATCGATGAGCAGTTCTTC
>TRBV5-1|TRBJ2-3|-|17|TRBD2
CASSSSGIQSSTDTQYF
TGCGCCAGCAGCAGCAGCGGGATACAGTCCAGCACAGATACGCAGTATTTT
>TRBV2|TRBJ2-7|-|11|-
CASSFSYEQYF
TGTGCCAGCTCATTCTCATACGAGCAGTACTTC
>TRBV30|TRBJ2-4|-|14|TRBD1
CAWTPGTGRDIQYF
TGTGCCTGGACCCCCGGGACAGGACGTGACATTCAGTACTTC
>TRBV4-3|TRBJ2-7|-|14|-
CASSQDRWSYEQYF
TGCGCCAGCAGCCAAGATCGGTGGTCCTACGAGCAGTACTTC
>TRBV30|TRBJ2-7|-|13|-
CAFTAVSSYEQYF
TGTGCCTTTACCGCTGTGAGCTCCTACGAGCAGTACTTC
>TRBV7-3|TRBJ1-5|-|17|-
CASSPDRYREGNQPQHF
TGTGCCAGCAGCCCGGATCGTTACAGGGAGGGCAATCAGCCCCAGCATTTT
>TRBV9|TRBJ2-1|-|14|-
CASSVTGESAEQFF
TGTGCCAGCAGCGTGACGGGAGAATCGGCTGAGCAGTTCTTC
>TRBV11-3|TRBJ2-7|-|15|-
CASSLRGGDSYEQYF
TGTGCCAGCAGCTTGCGCGGAGGAGACTCCTACGAGCAGTACTTC
>TRBV9|TRBJ1-5|-|15|-
CASSPGIAGFQPQHF
TGTGCCAGCAGCCCAGGGATAGCAGGCTTCCAGCCCCAGCATTTT
>TRBV19|TRBJ1-4|-|12|-
CASSWTNEKLFF
TGTGCCAGTAGTTGGACTAATGAAAAACTGTTTTTT
>TRBV30|TRBJ1-3|-|14|-
CAWSPGSSGNTIYF
TGTGCCTGGAGTCCGGGGTCCTCTGGAAACACCATATATTTT
>TRBV15|TRBJ2-3|-|17|-
CATSRDRVRSSTDTQYF
TGTGCCACCAGCAGAGATCGGGTTCGGAGTAGCACAGATACGCAGTATTTT
>TRBV29-1|TRBJ2-7|medium-sized|14|TRBD2
CSVVWTSGATEQYF
TGCAGCGTCGTGTGGACTAGCGGGGCTACGGAGCAGTACTTC
>TRBV19|TRBJ2-1|once|15|TRBD2
CASSIDQRGYNEQFF
TGTGCCAGTAGTATAGATCAGCGGGGTTACAATGAGCAGTTCTTC
>TRBV11-1|TRBJ2-5|few|15|-
CASSLRAQGAETQYF
TGTGCCAGCAGCTTACGGGCCCAGGGAGCTGAGACCCAGTACTTC
>TRBV6-4|TRBJ1-1|-|11|-
CASSLGTEAFF
TGTGCCAGCAGTTTGGGGACTGAAGCTTTCTTT
>TRBV28|TRBJ2-2|-|15|-
CASSTLSANTGELFF
TGTGCCAGCAGTACCCTTAGCGCGAACACCGGGGAGCTGTTTTTT
>TRBV27|TRBJ2-2|-|13|TRBD1
CASGTGGAGELFF
TGTGCCAGCGGGACAGGGGGAGCCGGGGAGCTGTTTTTT
>TRBV12-5|TRBJ2-3|-|16|-
CASGFSPLPGLDTQYF
TGTGCTAGTGGTTTTTCTCCTCTACCCGGTTTAGATACGCAGTATTTT
>TRBV27|TRBJ2-1|-|13|TRBD1
CASSGTGYNEQFF
TGTGCCAGCAGCGGGACAGGGTACAATGAGCAGTTCTTC
>TRBV7-6|TRBJ2-5|-|14|TRBD2
CASSLDGRVETQYF
TGTGCCAGCAGCTTAGACGGGAGGGTGGAGACCCAGTACTTC
>TRBV19|TRBJ2-7|few|15|-
CASSIDVGVSYEQYF
TGTGCCAGTAGTATAGATGTCGGGGTCTCCTACGAGCAGTACTTC
>TRBV11-3|TRBJ2-7|-|14|TRBD2
CASSSSGRAWGQYF
TGTGCCAGCAGCTCTTCCGGGAGGGCCTGGGGGCAGTACTTC
>TRBV2|TRBJ1-4|-|10|-
CASGGVKLFF
TGTGCCAGCGGGGGAGTAAAACTGTTTTTT
>TRBV7-2|TRBJ2-7|few|12|-
CASSGPSIEQYF
TGTGCCAGCAGCGGACCCAGCATCGAGCAGTACTTC
>TRBV5-1|TRBJ2-3|-|14|-
CASRDSVYTDTQYF
TGCGCCAGCCGGGATTCGGTCTACACAGATACGCAGTATTTT
>TRBV29-1|TRBJ2-7|-|16|TRBD2
CSVVRTPGLAGYEQYF
TGCAGCGTTGTCCGTACACCAGGACTAGCGGGATACGAGCAGTACTTC
>TRBV28|TRBJ2-3|once|13|-
CASSLPLRDTQYF
TGTGCCAGCAGTCTTCCCCTTAGAGATACGCAGTATTTT